The next 5 T cell receptor beta chains were all read from a single sample in a study of T cell repertoires in cytomegalovirus infection. TCRdb reprocessed the reads with MiXCR, giving one entry per CDR3 protein. The table lists 160,000 or so distinct CDR3 sequences, about a quarter of them singletons. The sample taken for sequencing was PBMCs. These receptors came from a human donor in good health (CMV status not recorded). Some clones in this sample may be carry-over from other donors' samples.

Ten or more counts support this clonotype. The gene calls are TRBV28 and TRBJ2-5; 7 bases align to TRBD2. Per the germline V gene, CDR1 is MDHEN and CDR2 is SYDVKM. This CDR3 region has 15 residues. Trimming removed 6 bases from V and 5 bases from J; junction bases left unmatched: 12. The CDR3 reads CASSPFGRAAETQYF. The CDR3 region has the DNA TGTGCCAGCAGCCCATTTGGGAGGGCCGCTGAGACCCAGTACTTC.

Concerning this clonotype itself: Since a much larger clone is just one base distant, this may be a read error. Since the CDR3 does not end with the conserved phenylalanine or tryptophan, this likely comes from a read error. This sequence joins TRBV11-2 and TRBJ1-1; no reliable D call. Trimming shortened V by 0 bases and J by 0 bases, and 5 bases separated the two germline ends. Germline CDR1 SGHAT, CDR2 FQNNGV. CDR3 size: 14 residues. CDR3 sequence reads: CASSLEDMNTEAFS. For the CDR3, the DNA is TGTGCCAGCAGCTTAGAAGACATGAACACTGAAGCTTTCTCT.

This clonotype has at least ten counts. The V and J genes are TRBV7-2 and TRBJ1-4; possibly TRBD1 for D (6 bases). This CDR3 contains 16 residues. V lost 5 bases and J lost 7, with 20 bases in between. The germline V gene has CDR1 SGHTA and CDR2 FQGNSA. For the CDR3, the DNA is TGTGCCAGCAGCCCCCAAAACAGGGCCTACGGTGAAAAACTGTTTTTT. Translating it yields CASSPQNRAYGEKLFF.

This clonotype showed up just a few times. V gene TRBV7-9 combines with J gene TRBJ1-1; D unclear. V lost 3 bases to trimming and J lost 4 bases, with 12 bases between them. The CDR3 is 14 amino acids. Germline CDR1 is SEHNR and CDR2 is FQNEAQ (reference sequence). The CDR3 DNA reads TGTGCCAGCAGCTTTACGGGGAGGAGCACTGAAGCTTTCTTT. Translating gives CASSFTGRSTEAFF.

The DNA of the CDR3 is TGTGCCACCTCGCAGGGGTACACCGGGGAGCTGTTTTTT. Translation gives CATSQGYTGELFF. This chain links TRBV6-5 with TRBJ2-2, with D possibly matching TRBD1 (6 bases). The V end was cut by 10 bases, the J end by 3 bases, with 12 bases between. Germline-derived CDR1 and CDR2 are MNHEY and SVGAGI. The CDR3 contains 13 residues.